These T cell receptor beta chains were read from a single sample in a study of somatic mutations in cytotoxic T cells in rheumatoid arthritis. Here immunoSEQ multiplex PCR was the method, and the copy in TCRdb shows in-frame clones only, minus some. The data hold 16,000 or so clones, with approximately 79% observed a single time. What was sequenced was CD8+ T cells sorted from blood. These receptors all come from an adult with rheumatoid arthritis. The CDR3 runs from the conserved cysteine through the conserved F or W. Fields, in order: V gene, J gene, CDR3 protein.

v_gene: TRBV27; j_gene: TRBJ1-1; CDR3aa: CATWTANTEAFF
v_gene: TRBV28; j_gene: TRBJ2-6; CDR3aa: CASSLFGGAASGANVLTF
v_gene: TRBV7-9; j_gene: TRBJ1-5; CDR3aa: CASSLGTVSNQPQHF
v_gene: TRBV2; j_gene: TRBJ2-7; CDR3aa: CAKGLAAYEQYF
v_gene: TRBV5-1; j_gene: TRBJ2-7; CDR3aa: CASSWGTSTYEQYF
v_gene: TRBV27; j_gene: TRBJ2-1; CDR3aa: CASRPSLAGEINEQFF
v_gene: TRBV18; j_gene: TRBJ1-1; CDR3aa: CASSPGTEAFF
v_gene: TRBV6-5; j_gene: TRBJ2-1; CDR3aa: CASSYSRLAGGNEQFF
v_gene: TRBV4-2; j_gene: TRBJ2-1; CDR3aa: CASSQGLAGFNEQFF
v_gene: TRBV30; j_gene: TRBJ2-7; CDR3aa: CAWSVLGGLYEQYF
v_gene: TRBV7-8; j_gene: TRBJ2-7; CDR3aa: CASSHSRGLYEQYF
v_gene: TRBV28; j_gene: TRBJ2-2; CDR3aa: CASSFRNTGELFF
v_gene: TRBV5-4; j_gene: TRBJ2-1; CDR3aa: CASSTRGVAFF
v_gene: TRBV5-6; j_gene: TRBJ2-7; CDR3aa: CASSSDHRVYEQYF
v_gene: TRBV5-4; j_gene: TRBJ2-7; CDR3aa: CASSQRTGREQYF
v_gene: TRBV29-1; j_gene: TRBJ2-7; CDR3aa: CSVEGVAGPVDEQYF
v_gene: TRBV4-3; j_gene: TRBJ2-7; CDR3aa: CASSAGTAYEQYF
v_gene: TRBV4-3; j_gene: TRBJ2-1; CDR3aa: CASSQETGGTGRNEQFF
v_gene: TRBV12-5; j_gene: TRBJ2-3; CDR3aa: CASATNEQGTYSTDTQYF
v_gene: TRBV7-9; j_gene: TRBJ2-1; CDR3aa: CASSHGTEQFF
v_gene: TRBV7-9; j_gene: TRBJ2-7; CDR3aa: CASSLSPGPNYEQYF
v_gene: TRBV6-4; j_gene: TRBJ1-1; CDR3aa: CASSELGGSTEAFF
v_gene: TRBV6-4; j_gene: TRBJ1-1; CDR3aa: CASSDGQLTEAFF
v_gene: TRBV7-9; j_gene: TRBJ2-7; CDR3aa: CASSPPGLSYEQYF
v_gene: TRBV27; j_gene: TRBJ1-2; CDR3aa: CASSLMGAGGDGYTF
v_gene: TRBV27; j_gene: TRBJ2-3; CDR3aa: CASSLKGLPDTQYF
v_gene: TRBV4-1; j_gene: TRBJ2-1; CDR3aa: CASSPVSYNEQFF
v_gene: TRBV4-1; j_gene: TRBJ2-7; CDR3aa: CASSQAQGSGVWNEQYF
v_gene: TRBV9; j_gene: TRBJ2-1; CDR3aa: CASSVEEGVVDEQFF
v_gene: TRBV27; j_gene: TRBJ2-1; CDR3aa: CASSSASYNEQFF
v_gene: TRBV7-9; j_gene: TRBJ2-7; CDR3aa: CASSSTHYEQYF
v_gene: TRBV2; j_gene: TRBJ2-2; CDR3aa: CASIGTGAAGELFF
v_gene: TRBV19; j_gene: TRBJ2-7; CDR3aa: CASSIDQLASSYEQYF
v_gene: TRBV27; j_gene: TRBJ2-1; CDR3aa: CASRYIRTSGYNEQFF
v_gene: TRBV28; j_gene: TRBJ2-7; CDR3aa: CASSRGLHPEQYF
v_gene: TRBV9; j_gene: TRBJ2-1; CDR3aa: CASSVAGGPGNEQFF
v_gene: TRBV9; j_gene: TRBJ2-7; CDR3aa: CASSVDDNYYEQYF